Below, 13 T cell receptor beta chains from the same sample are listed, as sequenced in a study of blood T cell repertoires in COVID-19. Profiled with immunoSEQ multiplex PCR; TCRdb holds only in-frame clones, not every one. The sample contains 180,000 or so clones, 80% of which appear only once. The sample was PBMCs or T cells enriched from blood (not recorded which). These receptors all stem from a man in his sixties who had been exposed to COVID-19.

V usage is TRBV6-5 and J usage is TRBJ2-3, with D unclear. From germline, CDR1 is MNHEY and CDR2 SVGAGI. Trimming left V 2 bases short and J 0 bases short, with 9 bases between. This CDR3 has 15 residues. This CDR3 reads CASSYEAYSTDTQYF. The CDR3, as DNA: TGTGCCAGCAGTTACGAGGCTTACAGCACAGATACGCAGTATTTT.

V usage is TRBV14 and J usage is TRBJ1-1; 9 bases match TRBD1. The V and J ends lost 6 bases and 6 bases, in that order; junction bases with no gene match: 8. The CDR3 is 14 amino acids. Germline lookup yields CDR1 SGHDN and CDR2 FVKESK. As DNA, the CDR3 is TGTGCCAGCAGGGCCACAGGGGGCATCGCTGAAGCTTTCTTT. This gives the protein CASRATGGIAEAFF. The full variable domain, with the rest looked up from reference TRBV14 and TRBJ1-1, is EAGVTQFPSHSVIEKGQTVTLRCDPISGHDNLYWYRRVMGKEIKFLLHFVKESKQDESGMPNNRFLAERTGGTYSTLKVQPAELEDSGVYFCASRATGGIAEAFFGQGTRLTVV.

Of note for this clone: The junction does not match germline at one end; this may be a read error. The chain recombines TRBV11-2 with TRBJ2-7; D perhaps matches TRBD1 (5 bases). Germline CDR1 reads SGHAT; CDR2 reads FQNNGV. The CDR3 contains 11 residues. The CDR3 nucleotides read TGTGCCAGTACCCGAGGCAGGGCCCTCCTCTTC. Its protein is CASTRGRALLF.

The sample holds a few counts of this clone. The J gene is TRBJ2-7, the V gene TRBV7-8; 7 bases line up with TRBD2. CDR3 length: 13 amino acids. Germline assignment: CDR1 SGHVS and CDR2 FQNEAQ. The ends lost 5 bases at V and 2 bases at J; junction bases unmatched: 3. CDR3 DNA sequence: TGTGCCAGCAGCCTCACTAGCGCCTACGAGCAGTACTTC. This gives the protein CASSLTSAYEQYF.

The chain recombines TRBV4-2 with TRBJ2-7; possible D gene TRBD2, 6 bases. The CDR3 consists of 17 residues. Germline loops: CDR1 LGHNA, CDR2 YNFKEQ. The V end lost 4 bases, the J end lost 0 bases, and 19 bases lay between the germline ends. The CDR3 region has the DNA TGTGCCAGCAGCCCCGAGTCGGGGACTCATGTCTCCTACGAGCAGTACTTC. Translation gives CASSPESGTHVSYEQYF.

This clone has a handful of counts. The CDR3 region is CAWSSLLGGGTEAFF. The CDR3 DNA is TGTGCCTGGAGTTCCCTTTTGGGGGGGGGCACTGAAGCTTTCTTT. The gene calls are TRBV30 and TRBJ1-1, with TRBD1 as a possible D gene (5 bases). Germline lookup yields CDR1 GTSNPN and CDR2 SVGIG (reference sequence). Between the trimmed V and J ends, which lost 2 bases and 4 bases, there was a span of 17 bases. This CDR3 is built from 15 residues.

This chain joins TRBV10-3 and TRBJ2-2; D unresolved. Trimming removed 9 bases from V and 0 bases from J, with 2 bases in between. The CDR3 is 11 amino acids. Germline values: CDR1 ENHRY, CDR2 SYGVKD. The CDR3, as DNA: TGTGCCATTACGAACACCGGGGAGCTGTTTTTT. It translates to CAITNTGELFF.

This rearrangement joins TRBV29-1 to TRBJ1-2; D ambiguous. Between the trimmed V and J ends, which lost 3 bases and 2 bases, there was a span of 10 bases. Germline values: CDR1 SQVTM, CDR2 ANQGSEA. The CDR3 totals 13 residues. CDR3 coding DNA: TGCAGCGTTGACCTATCGGGAAACTATGGCTACACCTTC. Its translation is CSVDLSGNYGYTF.

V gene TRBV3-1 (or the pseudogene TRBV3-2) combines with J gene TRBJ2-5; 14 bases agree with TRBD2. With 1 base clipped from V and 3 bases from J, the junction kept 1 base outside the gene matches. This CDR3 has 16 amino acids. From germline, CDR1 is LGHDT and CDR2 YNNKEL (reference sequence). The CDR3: CASSQVGLAGEETQYF. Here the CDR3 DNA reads TGTGCCAGCAGCCAAGTGGGACTAGCGGGAGAAGAGACCCAGTACTTC.

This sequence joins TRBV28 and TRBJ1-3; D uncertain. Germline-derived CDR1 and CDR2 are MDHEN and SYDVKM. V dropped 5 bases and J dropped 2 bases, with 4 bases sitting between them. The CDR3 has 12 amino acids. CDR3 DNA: TGTGCCAGCAGTACAGCTGGAAACACCATATATTTT. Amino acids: CASSTAGNTIYF.

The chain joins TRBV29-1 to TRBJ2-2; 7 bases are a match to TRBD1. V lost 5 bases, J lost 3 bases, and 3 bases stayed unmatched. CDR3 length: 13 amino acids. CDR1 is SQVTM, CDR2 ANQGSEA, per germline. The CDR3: CSVSGTDTGELFF. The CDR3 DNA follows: TGCAGCGTTTCTGGGACAGACACCGGGGAGCTGTTTTTT.

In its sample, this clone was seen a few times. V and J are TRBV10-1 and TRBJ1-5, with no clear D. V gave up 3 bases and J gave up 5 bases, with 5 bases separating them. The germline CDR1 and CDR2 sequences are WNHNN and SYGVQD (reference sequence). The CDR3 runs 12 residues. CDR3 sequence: CASSESDQPQHF. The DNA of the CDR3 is TGCGCCAGCAGTGAATCCGATCAGCCCCAGCATTTT.

In DNA form, the CDR3 reads TGTGCCAGCAGTCTCATTACAGGGGTGGGACAGCCCCAGCATTTT. Its protein product is CASSLITGVGQPQHF. V is TRBV6-5 and J is TRBJ1-5; TRBD1 agrees at 7 bases. V trimming: 5 bases; J trimming: 7 bases; junction bases outside the gene matches: 11. Germline values: CDR1 MNHEY, CDR2 SVGAGI. The CDR3 spans 15 residues.